These T cell receptor beta chains were read from a single sample in a study of shared clonotypes between healthy human individuals. TCRdb keeps only in-frame clones here, not all; method: immunoSEQ multiplex PCR. The table records some 1,900,000 clones, 85% to 95% of them present only once. The specimen was naive CD8+ T cells sorted from blood. The receptors originated from a young man in good health. The CDR3 runs from the conserved cysteine through the conserved F or W. Each record gives: D gene, J gene, V gene, clone size, CDR3 protein, CDR3 DNA. D genes are given only for firm matches. Size tells how often a clone was seen (once, few, many) or the class of an expanded clone, and some rows leave it out.

>NA|TRBJ1-1|TRBV4-1|NA
CASSRGADTEAFF
TGCGCCAGCAGCCGGGGCGCGGACACTGAAGCTTTCTTT
>NA|TRBJ2-7|TRBV9|NA
CASSPDGGPYEQYF
TGTGCCAGCAGCCCAGACGGGGGACCCTACGAGCAGTACTTC
>TRBD1|TRBJ1-4|TRBV29-1|NA
CSVATGGDEKLFF
TGCAGCGTTGCGACAGGGGGCGACGAAAAACTGTTTTTT
>TRBD1|TRBJ2-7|TRBV6-5|NA
CASRAPSGQGEQYF
TGTGCCAGCAGAGCACCCTCGGGACAGGGCGAGCAGTACTTC
>TRBD2|TRBJ2-2|TRBV10-3|once
CAILAGGDTGELFF
TGTGCCATTCTAGCGGGGGGAGACACCGGGGAGCTGTTTTTT
>TRBD1|TRBJ1-4|TRBV4-1|NA
CASSQETGVGEKLFF
TGCGCCAGCAGCCAAGAAACAGGGGTAGGGGAAAAACTGTTTTTT
>TRBD1|TRBJ1-1|TRBV27|NA
CASSFSPGQGGGTEAFF
TGTGCCAGCAGTTTTTCTCCGGGACAGGGAGGGGGCACTGAAGCTTTCTTT
>NA|TRBJ2-1|TRBV7-9|NA
CASTQSGGPGFF
TGTGCCAGCACCCAGTCCGGGGGGCCCGGGTTCTTC
>NA|TRBJ1-1|TRBV10-1|NA
CASSETGSNTEAFF
TGCGCCAGCAGTGAGACCGGGTCGAACACTGAAGCTTTCTTT
>NA|TRBJ2-5|TRBV10-3|NA
CAISGRTQETQYF
TGTGCCATCAGTGGGAGGACACAGGAGACCCAGTACTTC
>TRBD2|TRBJ2-5|TRBV7-9|NA
CASSPWAGGEETQYF
TGTGCCAGCAGCCCTTGGGCGGGAGGGGAAGAGACCCAGTACTTC
>TRBD2|TRBJ2-7|TRBV10-1|NA
CASSEGASGGGYEQYF
TGCGCCAGCAGTGAAGGTGCTAGCGGGGGGGGCTACGAGCAGTACTTC
>NA|TRBJ1-3|TRBV5-6|NA
CASSTLVGGHIYF
TGTGCCAGCAGCACGCTCGTGGGGGGCCACATATATTTT
>NA|TRBJ2-3|TRBV10-1|NA
CASSRTGVIDTQYF
TGCGCCAGCAGTAGGACGGGAGTTATCGATACGCAGTATTTT
>NA|TRBJ2-7|TRBV4-1|NA
CASSRQVSYEQYF
TGCGCCAGCAGTCGACAGGTGTCCTACGAGCAGTACTTC
>NA|TRBJ1-6|TRBV6-5|NA
CASSYREGYNSPLHF
TGTGCCAGCAGTTACCGAGAGGGCTATAATTCACCCCTCCACTTT
>TRBD1|TRBJ2-7|TRBV5-1|NA
CASSWGTGYEQYF
TGCGCCAGCAGCTGGGGGACAGGTTACGAGCAGTACTTC
>NA|TRBJ2-7|TRBV6-1|NA
CASRDSPPYEQYF
TGTGCCAGCAGAGACTCTCCTCCCTACGAGCAGTACTTC
>NA|TRBJ2-2|TRBV6-5|few
CASSYSGTGELFF
TGTGCCAGCAGTTACTCGGGCACCGGGGAGCTGTTTTTT
>NA|TRBJ1-1|TRBV10-1|NA
CASSDRDNGPTEAFF
TGCGCCAGCAGTGACCGGGACAATGGACCGACTGAAGCTTTCTTT
>TRBD2|TRBJ2-7|TRBV19|NA
CASSIDLFGTSPYEQYF
TGTGCCAGTAGTATAGATCTATTCGGGACTAGCCCCTACGAGCAGTACTTC
>NA|TRBJ1-4|TRBV2|NA
CASSEPPNEKLFF
TGTGCCAGCAGTGAACCCCCGAATGAAAAACTGTTTTTT
>NA|TRBJ1-4|TRBV30|NA
CAWSGEVAFPTNEKLFF
TGTGCCTGGAGTGGGGAGGTGGCATTTCCAACTAATGAAAAACTGTTTTTT
>TRBD2|TRBJ2-3|TRBV7-9|once
CASSRPILAASTDTQYF
TGTGCCAGCAGCAGACCCATCCTAGCGGCTAGCACAGATACGCAGTATTTT
>NA|TRBJ2-2|TRBV10-3|NA
CAISESGENTGELFF
TGTGCCATCAGTGAGTCAGGAGAAAACACCGGGGAGCTGTTTTTT
>NA|TRBJ2-7|TRBV27|NA
CASSYGDSYEQYF
TGTGCCAGCAGTTATGGGGACTCCTACGAGCAGTACTTC
>TRBD2|TRBJ2-7|TRBV9|NA
CASSVDPSGYYEQYF
TGTGCCAGCAGCGTAGATCCTAGCGGGTACTACGAGCAGTACTTC
>TRBD2|TRBJ2-5|TRBV5-6|NA
CASSFLTSGKETQYF
TGTGCCAGCAGCTTTTTAACTAGCGGGAAGGAGACCCAGTACTTC
>NA|TRBJ2-7|TRBV4-1|NA
CASSQRQGLGIDEQYF
TGCGCCAGCAGCCAACGACAGGGACTAGGTATCGACGAGCAGTACTTC
>NA|TRBJ2-3|TRBV28|NA
CASSLWGSLTDTQYF
TGTGCCAGCAGTTTGTGGGGCAGCCTCACAGATACGCAGTATTTT
>TRBD1|TRBJ2-7|TRBV30|NA
CAWSTGTGSYEQYF
TGTGCCTGGTCAACCGGGACAGGCTCCTACGAGCAGTACTTC
>TRBD2|TRBJ2-7|TRBV19|NA
CASSPGTSGVYEQYF
TGTGCCAGTAGTCCTGGGACTAGCGGGGTCTACGAGCAGTACTTC
>TRBD2|TRBJ2-7|TRBV6-5|once
CASRGLAESYEQYF
TGTGCCAGCAGGGGACTAGCGGAATCCTACGAGCAGTACTTC
>TRBD1|TRBJ2-7|TRBV4-1|NA
CASSLSGTGFYEQYF
TGCGCCAGCAGCCTCTCGGGGACAGGGTTCTACGAGCAGTACTTC
>TRBD2|TRBJ2-5|TRBV9|NA
CASSGRGEGETQYF
TGTGCCAGCAGCGGACGTGGGGAGGGAGAGACCCAGTACTTC
>NA|TRBJ2-5|TRBV11-2|NA
CASSLDPGLGTQYF
TGTGCCAGCAGCTTAGACCCGGGACTCGGGACCCAGTACTTC
>NA|TRBJ1-1|TRBV7-6|NA
CASSGHPNTEAFF
TGTGCCAGCAGCGGCCACCCAAACACTGAAGCTTTCTTT
>NA|TRBJ1-3|TRBV12-5|NA
CASGLARSSGNTIYF
TGTGCTAGTGGTTTGGCTCGGAGCTCTGGAAACACCATATATTTT
>NA|TRBJ2-7|TRBV7-2|once
CASSLGETGFYEQYF
TGTGCCAGCAGCTTAGGGGAAACAGGATTCTACGAGCAGTACTTC
>TRBD1|TRBJ1-5|TRBV5-6|once
CASSSMTGTQPQHF
TGTGCCAGCAGCTCGATGACAGGGACCCAGCCCCAGCATTTT
>NA|TRBJ1-6|TRBV5-6|NA
CASSLAQPGVSYNSPLHF
TGTGCCAGCAGCTTGGCTCAGCCGGGGGTGTCCTATAATTCACCCCTCCACTTT
>NA|TRBJ1-1|TRBV30|NA
CAWSWGMNTEAFF
TGTGCCTGGAGTTGGGGGATGAACACTGAAGCTTTCTTT
>TRBD1|TRBJ2-7|TRBV29-1|NA
CSVVQGATYEQYF
TGCAGCGTGGTACAGGGGGCGACCTACGAGCAGTACTTC